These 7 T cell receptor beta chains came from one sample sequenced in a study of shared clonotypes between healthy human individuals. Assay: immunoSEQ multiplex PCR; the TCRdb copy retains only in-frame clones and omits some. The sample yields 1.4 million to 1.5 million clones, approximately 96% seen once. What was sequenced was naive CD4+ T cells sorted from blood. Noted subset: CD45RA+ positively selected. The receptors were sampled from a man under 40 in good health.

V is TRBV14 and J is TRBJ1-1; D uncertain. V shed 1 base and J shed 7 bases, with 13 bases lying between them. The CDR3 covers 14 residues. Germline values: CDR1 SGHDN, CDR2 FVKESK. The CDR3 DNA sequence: TGTGCCAGCAGCCAAGGAGGCGGCACTCTTGAAGCTTTCTTT. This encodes CASSQGGGTLEAFF.

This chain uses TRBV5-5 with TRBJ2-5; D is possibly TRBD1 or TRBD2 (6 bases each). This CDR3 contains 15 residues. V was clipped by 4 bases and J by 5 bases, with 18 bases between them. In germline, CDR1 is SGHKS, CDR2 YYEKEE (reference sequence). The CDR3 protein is CASSDERRGEETQYF. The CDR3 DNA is TGTGCCAGCAGCGACGAGAGGAGGGGGGAGGAGACCCAGTACTTC.

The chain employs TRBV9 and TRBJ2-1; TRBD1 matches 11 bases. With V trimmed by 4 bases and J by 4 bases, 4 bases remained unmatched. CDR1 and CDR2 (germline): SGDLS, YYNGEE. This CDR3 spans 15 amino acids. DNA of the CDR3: TGTGCCAGCAGCCCGGGGACAGGGGGTTACAATGAGCAGTTCTTC. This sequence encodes CASSPGTGGYNEQFF.

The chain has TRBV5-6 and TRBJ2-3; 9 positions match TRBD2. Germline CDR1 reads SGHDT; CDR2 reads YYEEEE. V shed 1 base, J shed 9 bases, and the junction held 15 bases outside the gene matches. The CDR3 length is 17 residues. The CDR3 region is CASSLIRVLAGAGTQYF. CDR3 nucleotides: TGTGCCAGCAGCTTGATTCGGGTATTAGCGGGAGCAGGGACGCAGTATTTT.

CDR3 residues: CSVAGGGQYEQYF. The CDR3 region has the DNA TGCAGCGTTGCAGGGGGAGGTCAATACGAGCAGTACTTC. The chain couples TRBV29-1 to TRBJ2-7; D might be TRBD1 (7 bases). CDR3 length: 13 amino acids. The germline gives CDR1 SQVTM, CDR2 ANQGSEA. V was pared by 4 bases and J by 4 bases, with 14 bases between.

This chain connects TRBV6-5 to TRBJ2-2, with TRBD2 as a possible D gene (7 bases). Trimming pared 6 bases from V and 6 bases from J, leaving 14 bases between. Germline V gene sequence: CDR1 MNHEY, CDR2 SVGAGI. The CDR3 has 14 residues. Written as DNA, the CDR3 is TGTGCCAGCAGAAAAAACGGGGGGCCCGGGGAGCTGTTTTTT. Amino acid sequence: CASRKNGGPGELFF.

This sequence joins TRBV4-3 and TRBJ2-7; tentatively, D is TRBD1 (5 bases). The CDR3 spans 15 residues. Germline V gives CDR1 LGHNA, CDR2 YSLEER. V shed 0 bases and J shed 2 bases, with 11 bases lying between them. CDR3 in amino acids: CASSQEARAPYEQYF. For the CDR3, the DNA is TGCGCCAGCAGCCAAGAGGCCAGGGCTCCCTACGAGCAGTACTTC.